This TCR beta chain is from a study of T cell responses to AZD1222 COVID-19 vaccine. The junction had 5 bases not matched to a gene; V was cut back by 5 bases and J by 5 bases. The length of the CDR3 is 13 residues. Germline CDR1 is SGHTA and CDR2 is FQGTGA. The method was immunoSEQ multiplex PCR; TCRdb's version includes in-frame clones alone and lacks a portion of them. The sample carries tens of thousands of clones, roughly 80% recorded once. This clonotype originated in an adult in good health. The chain uses TRBV7-3 and TRBJ2-5; 7 positions agree with TRBD1. Here the sequenced sample was peripheral blood, taken on day 0 of AZD1222 vaccination. The CDR3 here is CASSPDRDETQYF. DNA of the CDR3: TGTGCCAGCAGCCCAGACAGGGATGAGACCCAGTACTTC.